The T cell receptor beta chain under discussion was sequenced for a study of a mutant IDH1 vaccine in newly diagnosed glioma. Overall study: Those enrolled had earlier been treated with radiotherapy, temozolomide, or both, mostly both.

Germline CDR1 is SNHLY and CDR2 is FYNNEI. V lost 7 bases and J lost 6, with 13 bases in between. This CDR3 comprises 13 residues. Sequencing was performed with immunoSEQ multiplex PCR; in TCRdb, only in-frame clones are kept and a portion is missing. The sample contains roughly 51,000 clones, approximately 84% of which appear only once. A note on this clone: Its target is not known.

The time point: week 47, end of study. What each vaccine dose contained was 300 ug of mutant IDH1 20-mer peptide, accompanied by topical imiquimod. Patients came in for eight vaccinations, in weeks 1, 3, 5, 7, 11, 15, 19 and 23. This rearrangement joins TRBV2 to TRBJ1-5; TRBD1 might be the D (5 bases). This sample comprised PBMCs, obtained from a glioma patient whose treatment included an IDH1 peptide vaccine. The clonotype originates from a woman under 40 with glioma. Some clones in this sample may be carry-over from other donors' samples. CDR3 loop: CASTGQWGQPQHF. The CDR3 DNA reads as TGTGCCAGCACCGGACAATGGGGTCAGCCCCAGCATTTT.